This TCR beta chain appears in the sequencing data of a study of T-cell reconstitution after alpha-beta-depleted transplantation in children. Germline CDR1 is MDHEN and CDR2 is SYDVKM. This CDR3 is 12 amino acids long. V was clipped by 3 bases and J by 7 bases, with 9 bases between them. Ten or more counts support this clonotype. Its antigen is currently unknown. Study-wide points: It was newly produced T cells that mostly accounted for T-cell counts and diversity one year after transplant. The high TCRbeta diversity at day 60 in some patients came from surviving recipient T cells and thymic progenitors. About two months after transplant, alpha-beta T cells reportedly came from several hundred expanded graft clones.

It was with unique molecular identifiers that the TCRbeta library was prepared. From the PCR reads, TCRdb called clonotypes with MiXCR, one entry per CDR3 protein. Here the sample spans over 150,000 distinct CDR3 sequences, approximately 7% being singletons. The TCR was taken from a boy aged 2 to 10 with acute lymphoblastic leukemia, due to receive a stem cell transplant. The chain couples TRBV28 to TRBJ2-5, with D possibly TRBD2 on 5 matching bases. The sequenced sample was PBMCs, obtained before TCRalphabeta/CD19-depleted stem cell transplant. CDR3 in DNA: TGTGCCAGCAGTTTCAAGGCGGGGACCCAGTACTTC. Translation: CASSFKAGTQYF.